The 18 T cell receptor beta chains listed next were all sequenced from one sample in a study of blood T cell repertoires in COVID-19 (dated by TCRdb to the early 2020s). Library generation was performed with the immunoSEQ multiplex PCR assay. TCRdb took this table from immuneACCESS and kept in-frame rearrangements with V and J called. Such tables lack part of the clones; where checked against another copy, unresolved V genes explain under half of the gap, and the rest is unexplained. In this sample the table shows 270,000 or so clones, around 83% of which occur a single time. The top ten clonotypes cover about 6.2% of the sample. Sample: PBMCs or T cells enriched from blood (not recorded which). All receptors come from a woman aged 45-65 years who had been exposed to COVID-19.

V gene TRBV28 combines with J gene TRBJ1-2; D unclear. The V gene lost 3 bases and the J gene lost 0 bases, with 14 bases spanning the gap. Germline CDR1 is MDHEN and CDR2 is SYDVKM. The CDR3 is 16 amino acids. The CDR3 region has the DNA TGTGCCAGCAGTTTTATTGGCGGGCCGACTAACTATGGCTACACCTTC. As protein: CASSFIGGPTNYGYTF.

The gene calls are TRBV7-2 and TRBJ1-2, with a tentative D call TRBD1 (5 bases). Germline loops: CDR1 SGHTA, CDR2 FQGNSA. Trimming removed 1 base from V and 14 bases from J, with 17 bases in between. CDR3 length: 13 amino acids. Here the CDR3 DNA reads TGTGCCAGCAGCTTAGAAAGAGTGGGGCTTACAACCTTC. Its protein is CASSLERVGLTTF.

J is TRBJ1-2 and V is TRBV13, with D tentatively TRBD1 (5 bases). Trimming removed 1 base from V and 4 bases from J, with 22 bases in between. CDR3 length: 18 residues. Germline V gene sequence: CDR1 PRHDT, CDR2 FYEKMQ (reference sequence). The CDR3: CASSLEGEGSSSTYGYTF. The CDR3 bases are TGTGCCAGCAGCTTAGAAGGGGAAGGGTCCTCCTCTACCTATGGCTACACCTTC. Variable domain in full (rest from reference TRBV13 and TRBJ1-2): AAGVIQSPRHLIKEKRETATLKCYPIPRHDTVYWYQQGPGQDPQFLISFYEKMQSDKGSIPDRFSAQQFSDYHSELNMSSLELGDSALYFCASSLEGEGSSSTYGYTFGSGTRLTVV.

The V and J genes are TRBV3-1 (or the pseudogene TRBV3-2) and TRBJ2-5, with D tentatively TRBD2 (6 bases). CDR1 LGHDT and CDR2 YNNKEL come from the germline V gene (reference sequence). This CDR3 comprises 17 residues. Trimming took off 4 bases at V and 5 bases at J, with 23 bases between the two ends. The CDR3 DNA reads TGTGCCAGCAGCCCCAACCCGGCATTAACTCTAGCGGAGACCCAGTACTTC. Its translation is CASSPNPALTLAETQYF.

This clone was counted once. The rearrangement uses TRBV7-2 and TRBJ1-5; D might be TRBD1 (5 bases). V was clipped by 5 bases and J by 4 bases, with 9 bases between them. The CDR3 contains 13 residues. Looked up from germline, CDR1 is SGHTA and CDR2 is FQGNSA. As DNA, the CDR3 is TGTGCCAGCAGCGGCAGGGTTAATCAGCCCCAGCATTTT. Its protein product is CASSGRVNQPQHF.

This CDR3 reads CASSLSRGAAAGYTF. CDR3 nucleotides: TGTGCCAGTAGTCTCTCTCGGGGGGCGGCCGCTGGCTACACCTTC. V and J are TRBV19 and TRBJ1-2; tentatively, D is TRBD1 (6 bases). CDR1 is LNHDA, CDR2 SQIVND, per germline (reference sequence). The CDR3 contains 15 residues. Deletions cut 5 bases from V and 7 bases from J, with 20 bases between.

The sample holds a few counts of this clone. This chain connects TRBV12-3 or TRBV12-4 to TRBJ1-1, with D maybe TRBD1 (5 bases). The CDR3 runs to 13 residues. The germline V and J ends were trimmed by 5 bases and 0 bases, with 7 bases remaining between them. The CDR3 here is CASSLTVNTEAFF. The CDR3 bases are TGTGCCAGCAGTCTGACAGTGAACACTGAAGCTTTCTTT.

This sequence joins TRBV18 and TRBJ1-1; 8 bases align to TRBD1. CDR1 KGHSH and CDR2 LQKENI come from the germline V gene. CDR3 length equals 16 residues. V shed 6 bases, J shed 4 bases, and the junction held 13 bases outside the gene matches. The CDR3 DNA follows: TGTGCCAGCTCCCAGACAGGGGAGGGCTTAGGCACTGAAGCTTTCTTT. It yields the protein CASSQTGEGLGTEAFF. Variable domain in full (rest from reference TRBV18 and TRBJ1-1): NAGVMQNPRHLVRRRGQEARLRCSPMKGHSHVYWYRQLPEEGLKFMVYLQKENIIDESGMPKERFSAEFPKEGPSILRIQQVVRGDSAAYFCASSQTGEGLGTEAFFGQGTRLTVV.

The chain joins TRBV10-3 to TRBJ2-6, with 7 bases lining up with TRBD1. With 5 bases clipped from V and 1 base from J, the junction kept 11 bases outside the gene matches. Germline V gene sequence: CDR1 ENHRY, CDR2 SYGVKD. This CDR3 is built from 18 residues. The DNA for the CDR3 is TGTGCCATCAGTACCTCCGACAGGGCTTTTTCTGGGGCCAACGTCCTGACTTTC. This encodes CAISTSDRAFSGANVLTF.

The CDR3 loop reads CASSFGQRPTVAEAFF. In nucleotides, the CDR3 is TGTGCCAGCAGTTTCGGACAGCGGCCGACCGTCGCTGAAGCTTTCTTT. The V and J genes are TRBV2 and TRBJ1-1, with D perhaps matching TRBD1 (6 bases). V lost 5 bases and J 6 bases, leaving 22 bases between the germline ends. Germline values: CDR1 SNHLY, CDR2 FYNNEI. This CDR3 region has 16 residues.

This rearrangement joins TRBV7-9 to TRBJ2-5, with 10 positions matching TRBD1. CDR1 and CDR2 from the germline V gene are SEHNR and FQNEAQ (reference sequence). Unmatched junction bases numbered 5, after V lost 5 bases and J lost 5 bases. The CDR3 sequence is 14 residues long. Here the CDR3 DNA reads TGTGCCAGCAGCCAGGGACAGGGGAGGGAGACCCAGTACTTC. As protein: CASSQGQGRETQYF.

This clone has just a few counts. This chain joins TRBV5-1 and TRBJ2-7; D is ambiguous. V was cut by 7 bases and J by 0 bases, with 14 bases left in between. The CDR3 extends over 14 amino acids. The germline CDR1 and CDR2 sequences are SGHRS and YFSETQ. The CDR3 is CASRHDTSSYEQYF. The CDR3 DNA reads as TGCGCCAGCCGCCACGACACGAGCTCCTACGAGCAGTACTTC.

The genes are TRBV16 and TRBJ1-1; no clear D gene. CDR1 is KGHSY and CDR2 is FQNENV in the germline V gene. The CDR3 consists of 12 residues. Trimming pared 2 bases from V and 5 bases from J, leaving 6 bases between. For the CDR3, the DNA is TGTGCCAGCAGCCAAGGAGTGACTGAAGCTTTCTTT. It specifies CASSQGVTEAFF.

The CDR3 nucleotides are TGCGCCAGCAGCTTGGAAGGGAGCTCCTACAATGAGCAGTTCTTC. As protein: CASSLEGSSYNEQFF. J is TRBJ2-1 and V is TRBV5-1; TRBD2 is a possible D gene (5 bases). The CDR3 is 15 residues long. Germline assignment: CDR1 SGHRS and CDR2 YFSETQ. Trimming took 0 bases from V and 0 from J, leaving 7 bases between them.

The chain employs TRBV18 and TRBJ1-2; 7 bases fit TRBD1. This CDR3 contains 17 residues. The germline V gene encodes CDR1 KGHSH and CDR2 LQKENI. J lost 5 bases, V lost 2 bases, and 14 bases had no gene match. Written as DNA, the CDR3 is TGTGCCAGCTCACCAAACCCCCCTGGACAGGAAGCTTATGGCTACACCTTC. Its protein is CASSPNPPGQEAYGYTF.

The chain uses TRBV6-5 and TRBJ2-7; 8 positions agree with TRBD1. Germline V gives CDR1 MNHEY, CDR2 SVGAGI. J gave up 5 bases and V 7 bases, and 7 bases lay outside the gene matches. This CDR3 spans 13 amino acids. CDR3 residues: CASNNRGIHEQYF. In nucleotides, the CDR3 is TGTGCCAGCAATAACAGGGGGATCCACGAGCAGTACTTC.

V and J are TRBV12-3 or TRBV12-4 and TRBJ1-1; the D is unclear. Deletions cut 6 bases from V and 4 bases from J, with 9 bases between. The length of the CDR3 is 12 residues. The CDR3 nucleotides are TGTGCCAGCAGCCAAGTAGCCACTGAAGCTTTCTTT. This translates into CASSQVATEAFF.

The V gene is TRBV6-2 or TRBV6-3, the J gene TRBJ2-2; 10 nucleotides agree with TRBD2. The CDR3 sequence is 17 residues long. V lost 0 bases and J lost 0; bases outside the gene matches: 1. Germline CDR1 and CDR2: MNHEY and SVGEGT. The CDR3 spells CASSYSAGGPNTGELFF. CDR3 bases: TGTGCCAGCAGTTACTCAGCGGGGGGGCCGAACACCGGGGAGCTGTTTTTT.